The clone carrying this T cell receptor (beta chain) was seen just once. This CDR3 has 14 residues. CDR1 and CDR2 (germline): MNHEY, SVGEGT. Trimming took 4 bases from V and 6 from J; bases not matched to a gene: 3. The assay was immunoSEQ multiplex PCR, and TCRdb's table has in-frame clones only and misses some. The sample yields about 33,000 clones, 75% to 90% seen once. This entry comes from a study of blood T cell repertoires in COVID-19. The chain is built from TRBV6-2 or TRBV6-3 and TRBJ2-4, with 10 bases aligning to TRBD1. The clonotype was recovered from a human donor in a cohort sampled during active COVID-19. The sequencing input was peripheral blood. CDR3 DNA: TGTGCCAGCAGTTCAGGGACAGGGGTAAACATTCAGTACTTC. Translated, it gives CASSSGTGVNIQYF.